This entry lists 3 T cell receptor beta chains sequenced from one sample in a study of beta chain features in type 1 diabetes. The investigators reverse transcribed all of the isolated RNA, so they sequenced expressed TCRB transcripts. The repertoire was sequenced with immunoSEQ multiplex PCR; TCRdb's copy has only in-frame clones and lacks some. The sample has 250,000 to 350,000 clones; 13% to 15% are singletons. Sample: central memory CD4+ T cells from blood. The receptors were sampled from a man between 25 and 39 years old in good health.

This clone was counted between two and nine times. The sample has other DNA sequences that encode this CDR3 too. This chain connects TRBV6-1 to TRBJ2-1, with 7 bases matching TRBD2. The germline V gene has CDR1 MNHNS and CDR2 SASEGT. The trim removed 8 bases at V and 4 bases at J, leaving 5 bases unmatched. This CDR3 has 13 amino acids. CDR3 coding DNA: TGTGCCAGCTCGGGTAGCGGGTACAATGAGCAGTTCTTC. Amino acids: CASSGSGYNEQFF.

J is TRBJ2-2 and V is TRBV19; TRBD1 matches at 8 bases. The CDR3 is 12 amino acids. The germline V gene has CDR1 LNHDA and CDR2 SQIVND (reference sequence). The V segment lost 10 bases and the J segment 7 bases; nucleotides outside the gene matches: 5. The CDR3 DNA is TGTGCCACCAAGGGACAGGTCGGGGAGCTGTTTTTT. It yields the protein CATKGQVGELFF.

The CDR3 DNA sequence: TGTGCCAGCAGTGTCGGGACAGGGGTCGGAGATACGCAGTATTTT. Amino acid sequence: CASSVGTGVGDTQYF. The chain combines TRBV6-4 with TRBJ2-3, with 10 bases that match TRBD1. From germline, CDR1 is MRHNA and CDR2 SNTAGT. This CDR3 region has 15 residues. V lost 4 bases to trimming and J lost 5 bases; unmatched junction nucleotides: 6.